What follows describes a single T cell receptor (beta chain). TCRdb's table, derived via immunoSEQ multiplex PCR, lists solely in-frame clones and lacks some. The sample has roughly 200,000 clones, about 88% seen once. The record originates from a study of blood T cell repertoires in COVID-19. The overall study: From T cells, B-cell-depleted T cells, or PBMCs came the material, which was cDNA or gDNA.

This clonotype was sampled from a woman in her 30s who had been exposed to COVID-19. Sample: PBMCs or T cells enriched from blood (not recorded which).

The CDR3 protein is CASSVGRGGYTF. The CDR3 region has the DNA TGTGCCAGCAGTGTGGGGAGGGGCGGCTACACCTTC. The rearrangement joins TRBV2 to TRBJ1-2; D perhaps matches TRBD1 (5 bases). Germline V gene lookup returns CDR1 SNHLY and CDR2 FYNNEI. V lost 4 bases and J 8 bases, leaving 11 bases between the germline ends. The CDR3 sequence is 12 residues long. Variable domain in full (rest from reference TRBV2 and TRBJ1-2): EPEVTQTPSHQVTQMGQEVILRCVPISNHLYFYWYRQILGQKVEFLVSFYNNEISEKSEIFDDQFSVERPDGSNFTLKIRSTKLEDSAMYFCASSVGRGGYTFGSGTRLTVV.